Each of the 15 T cell receptor beta chains below was sequenced from the same sample in a study of glioma-infiltrating T cells after dendritic cell vaccination. TCRdb keeps only in-frame clones here, not all; method: immunoSEQ multiplex PCR. The table shows tens of thousands of clones, with 70% to 90% occurring only once. Time point described: after dendritic cell vaccination, including at tumor progression/relapse. Material: blood, obtained after dendritic cell vaccination. The receptors derive from a human donor with glioblastoma.

V and J are TRBV28 and TRBJ1-1; perhaps TRBD1 as D (5 bases). The germline CDR1 and CDR2 sequences are MDHEN and SYDVKM. The CDR3 sequence is 14 residues long. V lost 2 bases and J 7 bases, leaving 14 bases between the germline ends. The CDR3 loop is CASSLRYSTDEAFF. The CDR3 nucleotides read TGTGCCAGCAGTTTAAGGTACTCGACAGATGAAGCTTTCTTT.

The chain links TRBV7-3 to TRBJ2-2; no clear D gene. Deletions cut 3 bases from V and 6 bases from J, with 8 bases between. This CDR3 is 13 amino acids long. Germline V gives CDR1 SGHTA, CDR2 FQGTGA. Here the CDR3 reads CASSLSSSGELFF. The CDR3 bases are TGTGCCAGCAGCTTGAGTTCCTCCGGGGAGCTGTTTTTT.

The chain carries TRBV9 and TRBJ2-3; 7 bases are shared with TRBD2. Germline V gene lookup returns CDR1 SGDLS and CDR2 YYNGEE. The junction had 8 bases not matched to a gene; V was cut back by 3 bases and J by 1 base. The length of the CDR3 is 16 residues. In nucleotides, the CDR3 is TGTGCCAGCAGCGCCCCTAGCGGAGAGGGCACAGATACGCAGTATTTT. Its translation: CASSAPSGEGTDTQYF.

The rearrangement links TRBV28 to TRBJ1-2; possible D gene TRBD1, 6 bases. Trimming cost V 6 bases and J 4 bases, with 12 bases left between them. The CDR3 loop spans 13 amino acids. Germline V gene data show CDR1 as MDHEN and CDR2 as SYDVKM. In DNA, the CDR3 is TGTGCCAGCAGCTACAGGGCCCCCTATGGCTACACCTTC. Translating it yields CASSYRAPYGYTF.

This clone was observed a single time. The genes are TRBV25-1 and TRBJ2-1; D possibly corresponds to TRBD1 (6 bases). V was trimmed by 1 base and J by 5 bases, leaving 15 bases between them. Germline values: CDR1 MGHDK, CDR2 SYGVNS. CDR3 length: 16 residues. CDR3 coding DNA: TGTGCCAGCAGTGAATGGGCCGGGAAGGGGGACAATGAGCAGTTCTTC. This codes for CASSEWAGKGDNEQFF.

This chain joins TRBV29-1 and TRBJ2-2; weak D call: TRBD1 (6 bases). Germline V gives CDR1 SQVTM, CDR2 ANQGSEA. The V and J ends lost 0 bases and 0 bases respectively, with 23 bases between them. This CDR3 comprises 20 residues. CDR3 in DNA: TGCAGCGTTGAAGAAGCGGTAAAGGGCCCAGGGGCCACGAACACCGGGGAGCTGTTTTTT. Translation: CSVEEAVKGPGATNTGELFF.

CDR3 sequence reads: CASTSGSYNEQFF. CDR3 bases: TGTGCCAGCACTAGCGGTTCCTACAATGAGCAGTTCTTC. The V and J genes are TRBV28 and TRBJ2-1, with TRBD2 matching 7 bases. The CDR3 is made up of 13 amino acids. CDR1 is MDHEN, CDR2 SYDVKM, per germline. The junction had 1 base not matched to a gene; V was cut back by 7 bases and J by 1 base.

This sequence joins TRBV2 and TRBJ1-2, with D tentatively TRBD1 (5 bases). The CDR3 is 13 residues long. V shed 6 bases and J shed 8 bases, with 16 bases lying between them. Germline V gene lookup returns CDR1 SNHLY and CDR2 FYNNEI. Written as DNA, the CDR3 is TGTGCCAGCAGCCCAGGGATGGCGGGGGGCTACACCTTC. It codes for CASSPGMAGGYTF.

The gene calls are TRBV7-6 and TRBJ1-4, with D maybe TRBD1 (6 bases). The CDR3 consists of 14 residues. V lost 2 bases and J 5 bases, leaving 9 bases between the germline ends. Germline values: CDR1 SGHVS, CDR2 FNYEAQ. In nucleotides, the CDR3 is TGTGCCAGCAGCTTACAGGGGTTGAATGAAAAACTGTTTTTT. It codes for CASSLQGLNEKLFF.

The V call is TRBV18, the J call TRBJ1-1; no clear D. V was clipped by 6 bases and J by 0 bases, with 2 bases between them. The length of the CDR3 is 11 residues. Germline CDR1 KGHSH, CDR2 LQKENI. The CDR3 DNA follows: TGTGCCAGCTCTATGAACACTGAAGCTTTCTTT. This sequence encodes CASSMNTEAFF.

This sequence joins TRBV4-3 and TRBJ1-1; 9 nucleotides agree with TRBD1. CDR3 size: 14 residues. V shed 1 base, J shed 6 bases, and the junction held 3 bases outside the gene matches. Germline CDR1 LGHNA, CDR2 YSLEER. The CDR3 loop is CASSQVGQGAEAFF. CDR3 nucleotide sequence: TGCGCCAGCAGCCAAGTGGGACAGGGCGCTGAAGCTTTCTTT.

This clone was detected only once. CDR3 in DNA: TGCGCCAGCAGCCCGGGAGGGGGTGGCTACACCTTC. This encodes CASSPGGGGYTF. The J gene is TRBJ1-2, the V gene TRBV5-1; tentatively, D is TRBD1 (6 bases). V was pared by 4 bases and J by 7 bases, with 11 bases between. This CDR3 is 12 amino acids long. Germline V gives CDR1 SGHRS, CDR2 YFSETQ.

J is TRBJ2-7 and V is TRBV4-2, with D possibly TRBD1 on 6 matching bases. The CDR3 is 14 residues long. Trimming shortened V by 4 bases and J by 6 bases, and 16 bases separated the two germline ends. Germline loops: CDR1 LGHNA, CDR2 YNFKEQ. The CDR3 DNA reads TGTGCCAGCAGCCCAGTGGGGGCGCAAGGCGAGCAGTACTTC. Its translation is CASSPVGAQGEQYF.

The gene calls are TRBV4-2 and TRBJ2-7, with 7 bases matching TRBD2. The germline V gene encodes CDR1 LGHNA and CDR2 YNFKEQ. V lost 1 base to trimming and J lost 5 bases; unmatched junction nucleotides: 5. The CDR3 is made up of 14 amino acids. The CDR3 is CASSQGEGLDEQYF. Written as DNA, the CDR3 is TGTGCCAGCAGCCAAGGGGAGGGGTTGGACGAGCAGTACTTC.

The chain couples TRBV7-2 to TRBJ2-7; 8 positions agree with TRBD2. The V gene's germline CDR1 is SGHTA and CDR2 FQGNSA. The CDR3 is 15 amino acids. After removal of 1 base from V and 5 bases from J, the junction contained 7 bases not matched to a gene. This chain's CDR3 is CASSLDRAGVNEQYF. CDR3 nucleotides: TGTGCCAGCAGCTTAGATCGAGCGGGAGTTAACGAGCAGTACTTC.